This paragraph reports one T cell receptor beta chain. Its antigen is as yet unknown. These data are taken from a study of Ad26.COV2.S vaccination and SARS-CoV-2 variants. Overall study results and limits: Total T cell responses may have been underestimated by the TCR breadth and depth analyses.

Treatment denoted: roughly 18 received Ad26.COV2.S at low or high dose, single or two shots; roughly five received placebo; per-sample allocation not given. All samples were drawn on day 63, counting from the first vaccine or placebo injection. Germline trimming cut 5 bases from V and 7 bases from J; bases unmatched to any gene: 5. CDR3 size: 14 residues. Germline V gene lookup returns CDR1 MNHEY and CDR2 SVGEGT. TCRdb keeps only in-frame clones here, not all; method: immunoSEQ multiplex PCR. The table lists under 250,000 clones, 70% to 90% of them singletons. The specimen comprised peripheral blood, sampled in a trial of Ad26.COV2.S vaccine versus placebo. The sequence was collected from a person aged 18-65 years who received the Ad26.COV2.S COVID-19 vaccine or a placebo. The chain recombines TRBV6-2 or TRBV6-3 with TRBJ1-6, with 7 nucleotides matching TRBD1. The CDR3 bases are TGTGCCAGCAGTCCCGGGACAGCAAATTCACCCCTCCACTTT. Translation gives CASSPGTANSPLHF.